Reported below is one T cell receptor (beta chain). Its specificity is not known. This CDR3 region has 14 residues. The germline CDR1 and CDR2 sequences are SGHRS and YFSETQ. Trimming left V 0 bases short and J 2 bases short, with 9 bases between. All donors participated as healthy donors of bone marrow. Donors were nominally healthy when sampled, though unrecorded immune exposures were likely. Amplification used 60 Vbeta primers and 13 Jbeta primers. Clones were sequenced by immunoSEQ multiplex PCR, and TCRdb holds only the in-frame ones, with some missing. The profile shows over 150,000 clones, approximately 80% of them singletons. This specimen comes from a study of cytomegalovirus exposure and HLA in healthy donors. Study-wide results and caveats: According to a later analysis, donors in an Asian-associated ancestry cluster reportedly had fewer N-insertions than the roughly 630-donor mean. Reports showed the classifier diagnosing cytomegalovirus status with high specificity and sensitivity.

The specimen sequenced was PBMCs. This receptor was taken from a man between 18 and 29 years old in good health and CMV-seronegative. The V and J genes are TRBV5-1 and TRBJ2-7; D is unresolved. This CDR3 is CASSLVPGTYEQYF. The CDR3 coding sequence is TGCGCCAGCAGCTTGGTTCCGGGTACCTACGAGCAGTACTTC.